The entry that follows covers one TCR beta chain sequence. The germline CDR1 and CDR2 sequences are SQVTM and ANQGSEA. With 6 bases clipped from V and 1 base from J, the junction kept 2 bases outside the gene matches. The CDR3 is 14 residues long. The sample originates from a study of blood T cell repertoires in COVID-19. Profiled with immunoSEQ multiplex PCR; TCRdb holds only in-frame clones, not every one. The data contain around 56,000 clones, around 90% of them singletons. Specimen: peripheral blood. This sequence joins TRBV29-1 and TRBJ2-1; 11 bases fit TRBD2. The origin of this receptor is a human donor in a cohort sampled during active COVID-19. This CDR3 reads CSVTSGVSYNEQFF. CDR3 bases: TGCAGCGTGACTAGCGGGGTTTCCTACAATGAGCAGTTCTTC.